This TCR beta chain came from a study of T-cell memory formation after mild COVID-19. Notes on the study in general: Cross-reactive memory appears to have joined, as suggested by some responding clones showing up in pre-infection memory. Clones contracting across day 15 to 85 had a balanced CD4/CD8 profile; later expanding clones leaned CD4+. Mainly in CM and EM were contracting CD4+ clones; CD8+ were in EMRA.

Amplification by 5'RACE using constant-segment primers produced TCR alpha and TCR beta cDNA libraries that carried sample barcodes and UMIs. TCRdb ran MiXCR on the 5' RACE reads and lists one entry per CDR3 protein. The data contain over 130,000 distinct CDR3 sequences, 11% to 15% of them seen just once; the ten biggest clones take up 25% to 30%. This clonotype was seen at least ten times. Its specificity is not known. What was sequenced was PBMCs or a T cell subset sorted from them (not recorded which). The receptor's source is an adult woman who had mild COVID-19 (a few samples of this study predate the infection). Cell type and time point are not known.

The CDR3 DNA reads TGTGCCAGCAGTCTTACGGACTACTACGAGCAGTACTTC. Translated, it gives CASSLTDYYEQYF. The V call is TRBV12-3 or TRBV12-4, the J call TRBJ2-7, with D possibly being TRBD2 (6 bases). V lost 5 bases and J 3 bases, leaving 11 bases between the germline ends. There are 13 residues in the CDR3.